This record covers a single T cell receptor (beta chain). Its antigen remains unidentified. Germline CDR1 is MGHRA and CDR2 is YSYEKL. With 4 bases removed from V and 4 bases from J, the gap between germline ends came to 14 bases. The CDR3 has 15 amino acids. This entry belongs to a study of Tregs in tolerant kidney transplant recipients. Study overall: Related graft donors supplied nonmyeloablative bone marrow transplants, and mixed chimerism was transient. Points from the study as a whole: Activated donor B cell expansion appeared to reveal the most relevant donor-specific TCRbeta repertoire. Biological reproducibility was not directly addressed in this study.

Some clones are missing from TCRdb's copy, which holds only in-frame ones; the method was immunoSEQ multiplex PCR. The data hold around 70,000 clones, with 80% to 95% observed a single time. CD4+CD25+CD127- Tregs, CD4+CD25- non-Tregs, CD4 and CD8 cells were sorted. The sample here was CD8+ T cells from blood, taken before the transplant. The J gene is TRBJ2-1, the V gene TRBV4-1; D is unresolved. The sequence derives from a human donor who received a combined kidney and bone marrow transplant. The CDR3 reads CASSLSQKFYNEQFF. CDR3 in DNA: TGCGCCAGCAGCCTCTCGCAGAAGTTTTACAATGAGCAGTTCTTC.